One and the same sample provided the 7 T cell receptor beta chains below, sequenced in a study of shared clonotypes between healthy human individuals. Sequencing was performed with immunoSEQ multiplex PCR; in TCRdb, only in-frame clones are kept and a portion is missing. The sample holds around 1.1 million clones, roughly 77% seen once. Sequences were obtained from memory CD4+ T cells from PBMCs. Subset described: CD45RA-negative fraction. These receptors were collected from a man between 18 and 29 years old in good health. Some clones in this sample may be carry-over from other donors' samples.

This clone was found a few times. The chain recombines TRBV7-2 with TRBJ2-3; TRBD1 might be the D (6 bases). From germline, CDR1 is SGHTA and CDR2 FQGNSA. The V gene lost 5 bases and the J gene lost 8 bases, with 20 bases spanning the gap. The length of the CDR3 is 15 residues. The CDR3 region is CASSGSTGTMGTQYF. The CDR3 DNA follows: TGTGCCAGCAGCGGTTCGACAGGTACCATGGGTACGCAGTATTTT. Looking up the rest from reference TRBV7-2 and TRBJ2-3 gives the full variable domain: GAGVSQSPSNKVTEKGKDVELRCDPISGHTALYWYRQSLGQGLEFLIYFQGNSAPDKSGLPSDRFSAERTGGSVSTLTIQRTQQEDSAVYLCASSGSTGTMGTQYFGPGTRLTVL.

V and J are TRBV27 and TRBJ1-2; D remains unclear. Trimming took off 0 bases at V and 3 bases at J, with 11 bases between the two ends. This CDR3 has 15 residues. In germline, CDR1 is MNHEY, CDR2 SMNVEV (reference sequence). This CDR3 reads CASSLSPASYYGYTF. The CDR3 DNA is TGTGCCAGCAGTTTATCCCCGGCTTCTTACTATGGCTACACCTTC.

The chain uses TRBV18 and TRBJ2-7, with D possibly matching TRBD1 (6 bases). Trimming left V 3 bases short and J 7 bases short, with 19 bases between. The CDR3 spans 15 residues. CDR1 and CDR2 from the germline V gene are KGHSH and LQKENI. DNA of the CDR3: TGTGCCAGCTCACCTCTAGGACAGCTCCAAGGGGAGCAGTACTTC. It codes for CASSPLGQLQGEQYF.

The CDR3 protein is CASSPLREEGQPQHF. The CDR3 DNA is TGTGCCAGCTCACCATTGAGGGAGGAAGGCCAGCCCCAGCATTTT. The chain recombines TRBV18 with TRBJ1-5, with D unresolved. V lost 2 bases and J lost 7, with 15 bases in between. Germline-derived CDR1 and CDR2 are KGHSH and LQKENI. CDR3 length equals 15 residues.

The V and J genes are TRBV30 and TRBJ1-6; 9 bases align to TRBD1. This CDR3 has 15 residues. V dropped 0 bases and J dropped 7; count of bases not matched to a gene: 4. Germline CDR1 GTSNPN, CDR2 SVGIG (reference sequence). CDR3 protein: CAWSVQGASNSPLHF. In DNA form, the CDR3 reads TGTGCCTGGAGTGTACAGGGGGCCAGCAATTCACCCCTCCACTTT.

This chain joins TRBV5-4 and TRBJ2-5; TRBD2 aligns across 7 bases. Germline V gene data show CDR1 as SGHNT and CDR2 as YYREEE (reference sequence). Trimming cost V 1 base and J 2 bases; bases outside gene matches: 5. This CDR3 contains 15 residues. CDR3 bases: TGTGCCAGCAGCTTGAGTAGCGGGCGACAAGAGACCCAGTACTTC. Amino acids: CASSLSSGRQETQYF.

Concerning this clone itself: The same CDR3 arises from other DNA sequences in this sample as well. The V and J genes are TRBV11-3 and TRBJ2-1, with a tentative D call TRBD2 (7 bases). CDR1 and CDR2 from the germline V gene are SGHNT and YENEEA. The V and J ends lost 5 bases and 2 bases respectively, with 13 bases between them. The CDR3 totals 15 residues. CDR3 residues: CASSLMGGPYNEQFF. DNA for the CDR3: TGTGCCAGCAGCCTCATGGGGGGGCCCTACAATGAGCAGTTCTTC.